This T cell receptor (beta chain) stems from a study of long-term antiretroviral therapy in people with HIV (dated by TCRdb to between 2021 and 2022). Regarding the study in general: Collection of the earliest samples took place about a decade ahead of the 2015 WHO recommendation for immediate ART, at a time when ART was typically delayed until CD4 counts fell. A total of approximately 200 cryopreserved PBMC samples came from a few dozen adults with confirmed HIV infection and were collected serially over a mean of approximately six years (range 1-12). Test extractions of a monoclonal T-cell line alongside approximately 34 polyclonal samples showed no cross-contamination during QIAcube processing. A retrospective serial study tested whether changes in peripheral blood TRB repertoire composition and diversity were associated with ART initiation and durable HIV suppression. Eleven of the 30 participants with HIV were female. General findings and caveats noted by the study authors: Inferences about post-ART repertoire changes were limited because no data were available on ART adherence, viral resistance or therapy changes. The repertoire was dominated across all time points by expanded TRB clones identified before ART initiation, although this dominance was seen to fluctuate and to decrease in many PLHIV after ART. ART initiation was associated with a significant increase in TRB diversity, but diversity stayed significantly below transplant donor controls even after long-term ART. CDR3 length ranges in HIV repertoires were narrower than in controls, and network structure suggested an antigen-experienced repertoire with only a slight naive shift after ART. The samples were dated from about 2004 to 2018, and the ART regimens that were used may be less effective than current ART regimens. Because PBMC availability was limited, only the TCR beta chain was sequenced, with no alpha chain pairing. Because cell numbers in pre-ART samples were limited, unsorted PBMC were profiled instead of sorted CD4+ and CD8+ T cells.

The CDR3 runs 15 amino acids, cysteine and phenylalanine included. CDR3 DNA is the only sequence kept; it has 45 bases, read in frame from the first base. The germline V gene (reference sequence) sets CDR1 to SEHNR and CDR2 to FQNEAQ. Trimming accounts for 5 bases at V and 7 bases at J, while the number of junction bases matched to no gene is 6. Sequencing of the TRB variable region was done with the immunoSEQ hsTCRB v3.0 assay at survey level resolution. The targeted TRB sequencing depth was about 40,000-50,000 T-cell genomes per sample. Pooled TRB libraries were sequenced on an Illumina MiSeq with a v3 150-cycle kit. Concerning the study's data processing: Repertoire analysis ran in R within a reproducible Nextflow workflow covering QC, data transformation and analysis. LymphoSeq2, an R package for exploring AIRR-Seq data, was used to implement custom analyses. A handful of samples that produced fewer than 5000 total TRB sequences were removed, so some 180 HIV repertoires were analyzed. Among the roughly 190 retained HIV repertoires, roughly 60 were collected before ART initiation and 120 to 130 were collected after ART initiation. Repertoires were downsampled to 5000 TRB nucleotide sequences, and summary statistics were averaged over 100 downsampling iterations. The analysis kept only TRB sequences whose CDR3 regions were at least seven amino acids long. Diversity was measured with a Shannon entropy-derived clonality score and the Gini coefficient. Repertoire networks linked the top 5000 CDR3 amino acid sequences whenever two sequences differed by an edit distance of one. Antigen specificity groups and MHC restriction were predicted for TRB CDR3 amino acid sequences with GLIPH2. Known CMV, EBV, HIV or tissue antigen associations were flagged by matching CDR3 amino acid sequences against VDJdb and McPAS-TCR. Pre-ART, post-ART and control groups were compared with Wilcoxon signed-rank tests and Holm-Bonferroni correction. In TCRdb, the immuneACCESS table is reduced to in-frame sequences with V and J assigned. These tables do not hold every clone; where another copy was compared, an unresolved V gene accounts for under half, and the others remain unexplained. The V and J calls and the clone size are those of that table, but D and trimming were determined from the DNA. The sample table contains about 24,000 clones; only one count was recorded for roughly 82% of them. The ten largest clones represent less than 2.5% of the sample.

Participants were included only if at least one PBMC sample before ART initiation and at least two post-ART samples were available. All participants with HIV were treated in the United States of America. Cryopreserved samples of about 0.95-10 million PBMC were thawed and washed before DNA extraction. At the time of the earliest PBMC sample for each participant with HIV, ages ranged from roughly 23 to 60 years. Per participant, PBMC samples came from 1-4 timepoints prior to ART initiation and 2-8 timepoints following ART initiation, for a median of 7 samples. Serial HIV viral load, CD4+ T-cell count, ART history and demographic data were obtained for every participant. Using a Qiagen kit on a QIAcube, genomic DNA was extracted from unsorted PBMC, with samples processed in batches of 12. Comments on this clone: Its target antigen remains unknown. Qualities for individual bases were not recorded, and no much larger clone is one base off.

The material sequenced was unsorted PBMCs, taken 3 years after starting antiretroviral therapy. The V and J segments used are TRBV7-9 and TRBJ1-5, and 12 junctional nucleotides match TRBD1. The receptor was isolated from a man aged 50 to 60 with HIV. The DNA reads TGTGCCAGCAGCCCGGGACAGGGGGCGAACCAGCCCCAGCATTTT. It codes for CASSPGQGANQPQHF.